This T cell receptor beta chain was profiled in a study of cytomegalovirus exposure and HLA in healthy donors. Findings and limits, study-wide: A few CMV-associated chains were confirmed in vitro to be specific for CMV antigens. Cytomegalovirus-associated status was assigned to roughly 160 TCR beta chains.

Concerning this clone itself: Its antigen is still unknown.

The data were produced by immunoSEQ multiplex PCR, yet TCRdb's version contains in-frame clones alone and is incomplete. The sample has some 210,000 clones; around 87% are singletons. CDR3 length: 18 amino acids. Per germline, CDR1 MGHRA and CDR2 YSYEKL. V shed 2 bases and J 0 bases; nucleotides not matched to a gene: 5. The sample comprised PBMCs. This chain uses TRBV4-1 with TRBJ2-1, with 12 bases matching TRBD2. The origin of this receptor is a woman in her late teens or twenties in good health and CMV-seropositive. As DNA, the CDR3 is TGCGCCAGCAGCCAAACTCGGACTAGCGGGATCTCCTACAATGAGCAGTTCTTC. Translating gives CASSQTRTSGISYNEQFF.